One and the same sample provided the 10 T cell receptor beta chains below, sequenced in a study of OX40 agonist ivuxolimab in advanced cancers. Sequenced by immunoSEQ multiplex PCR; TCRdb stores in-frame clones only, minus some. The data contain tens of thousands of clones, more than 85% of them singletons. The material was CD4+ or CD8+ T cells sorted from blood, obtained in a trial of the OX40 agonist ivuxolimab. Receptors were obtained from an adult with an advanced solid tumor such as melanoma, head and neck, liver or kidney cancer.

The chain uses TRBV11-3 and TRBJ2-3; D is undetermined. This CDR3 has 14 amino acids. The V gene lost 3 bases and the J gene lost 2 bases, with 9 bases spanning the gap. Germline CDR1 is SGHNT and CDR2 is YENEEA. CDR3 in DNA: TGTGCCAGCAGCTTTAAACAGAACACAGATACGCAGTATTTT. Translation gives CASSFKQNTDTQYF.

This clone was observed once. V usage is TRBV18 and J usage is TRBJ2-5; D gene unclear. Between the trimmed V and J ends, which lost 3 bases and 1 base, there was a span of 9 bases. The CDR3 contains 14 residues. Germline V CDR1 and CDR2: KGHSH, LQKENI. The CDR3 loop reads CASSPSDVQETQYF. In DNA form, the CDR3 reads TGTGCCAGCTCACCCTCAGACGTCCAAGAGACCCAGTACTTC.

This chain connects TRBV5-5 to TRBJ2-2; possible D gene TRBD1, 6 bases. Germline lookup yields CDR1 SGHKS and CDR2 YYEKEE (reference sequence). V lost 4 bases to trimming and J lost 3 bases, with 13 bases between them. CDR3 length: 15 residues. The CDR3 sequence is CASSRQGQDTGELFF. The CDR3 nucleotides are TGTGCCAGCAGCCGGCAGGGGCAAGACACCGGGGAGCTGTTTTTT.

This chain joins TRBV6-5 and TRBJ1-2; TRBD1 matches at 8 bases. Germline loops: CDR1 MNHEY, CDR2 SVGAGI. V trimming: 6 bases; J trimming: 2 bases; junction bases outside the gene matches: 5. The CDR3 is made up of 14 amino acids. The CDR3 region has the DNA TGTGCCAGCAGGTCAGGGGGCTCGAACTATGGCTACACCTTC. Its translation is CASRSGGSNYGYTF.

The chain has TRBV28 and TRBJ2-3; weak D call: TRBD1 (9 bases). With 8 bases removed from V and 4 bases from J, the gap between germline ends came to 19 bases. CDR3 size: 15 residues. Germline assignment: CDR1 MDHEN and CDR2 SYDVKM. CDR3 residues: CASRGGQGGADTQYF. The CDR3, as DNA: TGTGCCAGCCGGGGGGGACAGGGTGGAGCAGATACGCAGTATTTT. The whole variable domain, filled in from reference TRBV28 and TRBJ2-3, reads DVKVTQSSRYLVKRTGEKVFLECVQDMDHENMFWYRQDPGLGLRLIYFSYDVKMKEKGDIPEGYSVSREKKERFSLILESASTNQTSMYLCASRGGQGGADTQYFGPGTRLTVL.

V and J are TRBV5-1 and TRBJ1-1; D ambiguous. The germline V gene has CDR1 SGHRS and CDR2 YFSETQ. V lost 4 bases and J 1 base, leaving 14 bases between the germline ends. CDR3 length: 15 residues. The CDR3, as DNA: TGCGCCAGCAGCCCCGCGGTAGGCCCGAACACTGAAGCTTTCTTT. Amino acid sequence: CASSPAVGPNTEAFF. The full variable domain, with the rest looked up from reference TRBV5-1 and TRBJ1-1, is KAGVTQTPRYLIKTRGQQVTLSCSPISGHRSVSWYQQTPGQGLQFLFEYFSETQRNKGNFPGRFSGRQFSNSRSEMNVSTLELGDSALYLCASSPAVGPNTEAFFGQGTRLTVV.

V and J are TRBV7-2 and TRBJ2-3; 11 positions agree with TRBD2. The ends lost 5 bases at V and 7 bases at J; junction bases unmatched: 11. The CDR3 is made up of 16 amino acids. The germline V gene encodes CDR1 SGHTA and CDR2 FQGNSA. The CDR3 nucleotides are TGTGCCAGCAGCAGTACTAGCGGGAGCGGATTATATACGCAGTATTTT. Translating it yields CASSSTSGSGLYTQYF.

The CDR3 region has the DNA TGTGCCAGCAGTTCCTCTAGCGGTTACTACAATGAGCAGTTCTTC. Translating gives CASSSSSGYYNEQFF. This chain links TRBV7-2 with TRBJ2-1; 7 nucleotides agree with TRBD2. Germline assignment: CDR1 SGHTA and CDR2 FQGNSA. The CDR3 consists of 15 residues. V shed 6 bases, J shed 3 bases, and the junction held 8 bases outside the gene matches.

The chain recombines TRBV30 with TRBJ2-3; 9 positions agree with TRBD2. J lost 0 bases, V lost 5 bases, and 6 bases had no gene match. Per the germline V gene, CDR1 is GTSNPN and CDR2 is SVGIG (reference sequence). The CDR3 is made up of 15 amino acids. CDR3 DNA sequence: TGTGCCTGGGTTCGACTAGCGGCTAGCACAGATACGCAGTATTTT. This codes for CAWVRLAASTDTQYF.

V gene TRBV19 combines with J gene TRBJ1-5, with a tentative D call TRBD1 (5 bases). The CDR3 contains 14 residues. The germline V gene encodes CDR1 LNHDA and CDR2 SQIVND (reference sequence). The ends were cut back, 5 bases at V and 7 bases at J, with 15 bases in the middle. The CDR3, as DNA: TGTGCCAGTAGTCCCCTCGAGGGGTTCCAGCCCCAGCATTTT. This gives the protein CASSPLEGFQPQHF. The full variable domain, its missing parts supplied by reference TRBV19 and TRBJ1-5, is DGGITQSPKYLFRKEGQNVTLSCEQNLNHDAMYWYRQDPGQGLRLIYYSQIVNDFQKGDIAEGYSVSREKKESFPLTVTSAQKNPTAFYLCASSPLEGFQPQHFGDGTRLSIL.